This T cell receptor (beta chain) comes out of a study of cytomegalovirus exposure and HLA in healthy donors. V lost 1 base and J lost 4, with 8 bases in between. CDR1 SGHVS and CDR2 FQNEAQ come from the germline V gene. The CDR3 covers 14 residues. The PCR used 60 Vbeta and 13 Jbeta primers. Only in-frame clones appear in the TCRdb table, and some are missing; sequencing was by immunoSEQ multiplex PCR. There are approximately 150,000 clones in the sample; 80% to 85% occur only once, and about 1.9% lies in the top ten. The sample consisted of PBMCs. The clonotype originates from a human donor in good health. The chain carries TRBV7-8 and TRBJ2-1, with no clear D. CDR3 sequence (DNA): TGTGCCAGCAGCTTAGAAGCGCGATACAATGAGCAGTTCTTC. This gives the protein CASSLEARYNEQFF.